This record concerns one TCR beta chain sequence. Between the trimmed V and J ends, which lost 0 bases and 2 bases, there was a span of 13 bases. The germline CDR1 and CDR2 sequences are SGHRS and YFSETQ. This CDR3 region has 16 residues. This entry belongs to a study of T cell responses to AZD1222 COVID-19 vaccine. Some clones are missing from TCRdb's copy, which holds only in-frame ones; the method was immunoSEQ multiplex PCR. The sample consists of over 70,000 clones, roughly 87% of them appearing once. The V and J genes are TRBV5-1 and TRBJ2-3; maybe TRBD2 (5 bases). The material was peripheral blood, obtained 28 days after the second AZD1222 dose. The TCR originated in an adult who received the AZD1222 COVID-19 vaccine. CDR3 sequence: CASSLAGADLTDTQYF. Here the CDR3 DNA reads TGCGCCAGCAGCTTGGCCGGAGCGGATCTCACAGATACGCAGTATTTT.